This TCR beta chain was obtained from a study of blood T cell repertoires in COVID-19. Study-wide context: Collection of acute and convalescent COVID-19 samples took place in the United States, Italy and Spain. T cells, B-cell-depleted T cells, or PBMCs supplied cDNA or gDNA.

CDR3 size: 15 residues. Trimming pared 5 bases from V and 0 bases from J, leaving 12 bases between. Germline V gene data show CDR1 as SNHLY and CDR2 as FYNNEI. Under the authors' procedure: Nucleated cell counts were estimated from reference gene primer amplification. TCRdb's copy holds only in-frame clones and misses some; the assay was immunoSEQ multiplex PCR. The V and J calls and the clone size are those of that table, but D and trimming were determined from the DNA. The sample records around 120,000 clones, over 55% being singletons. Specimen: peripheral blood. V gene TRBV2 combines with J gene TRBJ2-3; D is unclear. This TCR came from a woman in her 70s with acute or convalescent COVID-19. CDR3 bases: TGTGCCAGCAGTTCTGCGGAGCATAGCACAGATACGCAGTATTTT. This translates into CASSSAEHSTDTQYF.